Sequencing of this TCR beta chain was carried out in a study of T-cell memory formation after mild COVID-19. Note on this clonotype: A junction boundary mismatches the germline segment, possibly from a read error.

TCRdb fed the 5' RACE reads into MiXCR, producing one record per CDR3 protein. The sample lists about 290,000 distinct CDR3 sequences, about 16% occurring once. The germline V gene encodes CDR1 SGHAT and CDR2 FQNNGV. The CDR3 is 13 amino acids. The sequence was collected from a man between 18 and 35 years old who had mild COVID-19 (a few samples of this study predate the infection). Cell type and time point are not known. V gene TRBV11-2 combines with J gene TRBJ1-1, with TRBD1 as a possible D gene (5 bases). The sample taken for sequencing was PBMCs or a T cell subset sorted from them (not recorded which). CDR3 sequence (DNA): TGTGCCAGCAGCTCCCACCAGGGTACTGACGCTTTCTTT. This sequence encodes CASSSHQGTDAFF.